This entry concerns a single T cell receptor (beta chain). Its specificity is unknown. There are 17 residues in the CDR3. Germline loops: CDR1 MGHRA, CDR2 YSYEKL. V shed 0 bases, J shed 8 bases, and the junction held 13 bases outside the gene matches. Primers: 60 Vbeta forward and 13 Jbeta reverse. Clones were sequenced by immunoSEQ multiplex PCR, and TCRdb holds only the in-frame ones, with some missing. This table has more than 150,000 clones, around 80% appearing once. The sample belongs to a study of cytomegalovirus exposure and HLA in healthy donors. Points from the study as a whole: With high specificity and sensitivity, the classifier reportedly diagnosed cytomegalovirus status. Within an earlier analysis, most TCR beta V segments proved productive either about 90% or about 30% of the time. The authors excluded some V segments, including TRBV6-2 and TRBV6-3, as indistinguishable. As immune exposure information, only CMV serostatus was available.

This chain connects TRBV4-1 to TRBJ2-1, with 7 nucleotides matching TRBD2. Material: PBMCs. The sequence derives from a woman in her thirties or forties in good health and CMV-seropositive. The CDR3 reads CASSQDSSVLAEDEQFF. The CDR3 nucleotides are TGCGCCAGCAGCCAAGACTCATCGGTTCTAGCGGAGGATGAGCAGTTCTTC.